This note documents a single T cell receptor (beta chain) sequence. These data originate in a study of blood T cell repertoires in COVID-19. Study at large: Samples came from the United States, Italy and Spain, spanning acute and convalescent COVID-19. The analysed material was cDNA or gDNA that came from T cells, B-cell-depleted T cells, or PBMCs.

Per the authors' pipeline: Estimates of nucleated cell counts were drawn from the amplification of reference gene primers. Generated by immunoSEQ multiplex PCR, the TCRdb table keeps only in-frame clones and is missing some. V and J calls plus clone size are reproduced from that table; the DNA served to infer D and trimming. Among about 220,000 clones listed, about 79% were seen once. The CDR3 sequence is 12 residues long. Between the trimmed V and J ends, which lost 7 bases and 2 bases, there was a span of 9 bases. The chain links TRBV12-3 or TRBV12-4 to TRBJ2-7; D is perhaps TRBD1 (6 bases). Sequenced material: peripheral blood. The TCR comes from a man aged 45-60 years with active or convalescent COVID-19. In DNA, the CDR3 is TGTGCCAGCAAAGGGGGAACCTACGAGCAGTACTTC. It encodes CASKGGTYEQYF.